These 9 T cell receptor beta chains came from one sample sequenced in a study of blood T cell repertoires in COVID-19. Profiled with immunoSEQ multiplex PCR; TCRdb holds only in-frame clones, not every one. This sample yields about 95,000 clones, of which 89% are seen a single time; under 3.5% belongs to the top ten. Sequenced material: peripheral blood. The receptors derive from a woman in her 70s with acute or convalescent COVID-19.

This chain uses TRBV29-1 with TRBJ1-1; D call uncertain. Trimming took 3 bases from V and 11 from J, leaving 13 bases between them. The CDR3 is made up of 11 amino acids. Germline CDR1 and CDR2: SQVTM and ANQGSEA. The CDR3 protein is CSVDAGARAFF. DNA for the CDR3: TGCAGCGTTGATGCTGGAGCTAGGGCTTTCTTT.

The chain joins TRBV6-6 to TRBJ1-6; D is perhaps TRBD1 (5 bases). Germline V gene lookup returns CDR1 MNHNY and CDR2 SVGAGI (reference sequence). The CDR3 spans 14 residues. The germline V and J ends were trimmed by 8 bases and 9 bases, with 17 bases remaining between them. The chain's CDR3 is CASCVGGTFSPLHF. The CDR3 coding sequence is TGTGCCAGCTGTGTTGGAGGGACTTTTTCACCCCTCCACTTT.

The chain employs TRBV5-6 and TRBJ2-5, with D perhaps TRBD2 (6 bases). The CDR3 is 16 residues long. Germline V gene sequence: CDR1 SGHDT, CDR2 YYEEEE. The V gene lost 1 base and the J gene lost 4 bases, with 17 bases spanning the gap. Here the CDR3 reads CASSLLGRTLGETQYF. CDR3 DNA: TGTGCCAGCAGCTTGTTGGGGAGGACCTTGGGAGAGACCCAGTACTTC.

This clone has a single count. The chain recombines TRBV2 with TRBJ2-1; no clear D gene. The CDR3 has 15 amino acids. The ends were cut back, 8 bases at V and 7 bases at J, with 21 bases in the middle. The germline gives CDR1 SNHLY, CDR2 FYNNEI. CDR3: CASRDLVDSINEQFF. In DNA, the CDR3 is TGTGCCAGCCGAGATCTAGTCGACTCTATTAATGAGCAGTTCTTC.

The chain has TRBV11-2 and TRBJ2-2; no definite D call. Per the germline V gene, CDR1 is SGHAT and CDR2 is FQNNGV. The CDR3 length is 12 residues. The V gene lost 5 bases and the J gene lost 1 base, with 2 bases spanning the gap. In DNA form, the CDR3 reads TGTGCCAGCAGCCTGAACACCGGGGAGCTGTTTTTT. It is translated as CASSLNTGELFF.

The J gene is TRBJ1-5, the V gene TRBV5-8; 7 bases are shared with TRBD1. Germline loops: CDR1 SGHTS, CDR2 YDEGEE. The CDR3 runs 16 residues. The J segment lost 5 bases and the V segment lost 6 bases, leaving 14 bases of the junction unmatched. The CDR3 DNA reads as TGTGCCAGCAAGGATATACAGGGGCTGATAGATCAGCCCCAGCATTTT. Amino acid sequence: CASKDIQGLIDQPQHF. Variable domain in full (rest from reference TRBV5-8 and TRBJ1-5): EAGVTQSPTHLIKTRGQQATLRCSPISGHTSVYWYQQALGLGLQFLLWYDEGEERNRGNFPPRFSGRQFPNYSSELNVNALELEDSALYLCASKDIQGLIDQPQHFGDGTRLSIL.

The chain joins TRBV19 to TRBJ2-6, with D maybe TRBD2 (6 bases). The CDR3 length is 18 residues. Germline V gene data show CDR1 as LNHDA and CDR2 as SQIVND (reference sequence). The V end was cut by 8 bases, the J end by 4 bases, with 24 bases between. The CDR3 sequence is CASAAWGLTPSGANVLTF. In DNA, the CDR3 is TGTGCCAGTGCGGCGTGGGGACTGACCCCTAGCGGGGCCAACGTCCTGACTTTC.

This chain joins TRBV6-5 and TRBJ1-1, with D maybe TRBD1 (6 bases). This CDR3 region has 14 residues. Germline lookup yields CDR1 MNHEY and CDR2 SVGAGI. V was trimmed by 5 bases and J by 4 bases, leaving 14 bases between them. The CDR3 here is CASSSQQGSTEAFF. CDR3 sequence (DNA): TGTGCCAGCAGTAGTCAGCAGGGGAGCACTGAAGCTTTCTTT.

The CDR3 region has the DNA TGTGCCAGCAGCTTAGGACAGGGTTGGAATGAGCAGTTCTTC. The encoded protein is CASSLGQGWNEQFF. V is TRBV7-9 and J is TRBJ2-1, with 7 bases matching TRBD1. The CDR3 spans 14 residues. V shed 1 base, J shed 7 bases, and the junction held 4 bases outside the gene matches. Germline lookup yields CDR1 SEHNR and CDR2 FQNEAQ (reference sequence).